This TCR beta chain was found in a study of blood T cell repertoires in COVID-19. Turning to the study itself: Sites in the United States, Italy and Spain provided acute and convalescent COVID-19 samples. PBMCs, B-cell-depleted T cells, or T cells provided the cDNA or gDNA that made up the material.

This clone was observed a single time. Trimming at V came to 5 bases and at J to 5 bases, leaving 4 bases not matched to a gene. CDR1 is SGHTA and CDR2 is FQGNSA in the germline V gene. The CDR3 spans 15 residues. In the authors' methods: Reference gene primer amplification yielded estimated nucleated cell counts. The data were produced by immunoSEQ multiplex PCR, yet TCRdb's version contains in-frame clones alone and is incomplete. That table is the source of V, J and clone size, and D and trimming were worked out from the DNA. The data hold 100,000 to 140,000 clones, with just over 90% observed a single time.

The sequencing input was peripheral blood. The chain carries TRBV7-2 and TRBJ2-1; 12 bases are a match to TRBD2. This sequence was found in a woman in her 30s with acute or convalescent COVID-19. The CDR3 protein is CASSPGLAGHNEQFF. For the CDR3, the DNA is TGTGCCAGCAGCCCGGGACTAGCGGGCCACAATGAGCAGTTCTTC.